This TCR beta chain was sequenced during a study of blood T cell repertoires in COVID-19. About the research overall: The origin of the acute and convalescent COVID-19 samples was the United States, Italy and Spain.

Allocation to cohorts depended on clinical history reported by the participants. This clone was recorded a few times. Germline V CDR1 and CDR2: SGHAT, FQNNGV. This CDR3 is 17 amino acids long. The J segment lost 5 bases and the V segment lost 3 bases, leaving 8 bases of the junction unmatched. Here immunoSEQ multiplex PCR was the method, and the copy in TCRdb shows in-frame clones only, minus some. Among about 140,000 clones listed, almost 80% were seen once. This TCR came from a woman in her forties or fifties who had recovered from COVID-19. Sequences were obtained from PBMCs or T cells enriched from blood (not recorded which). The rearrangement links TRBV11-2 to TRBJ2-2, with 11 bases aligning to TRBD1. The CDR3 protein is CASSFFSGTGGTGELFF. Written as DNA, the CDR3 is TGTGCCAGCAGCTTTTTTTCGGGGACAGGGGGGACCGGGGAGCTGTTTTTT. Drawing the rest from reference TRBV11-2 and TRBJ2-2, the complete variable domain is EAGVAQSPRYKIIEKRQSVAFWCNPISGHATLYWYQQILGQGPKLLIQFQNNGVVDDSQLPKDRFSAERLKGVDSTLKIQPAKLEDSAVYLCASSFFSGTGGTGELFFGEGSRLTVL.